These 15 T cell receptor beta chains came from one sample sequenced in a study of T cell responses to AZD1222 COVID-19 vaccine. The method was immunoSEQ multiplex PCR; TCRdb's version includes in-frame clones alone and lacks a portion of them. The sample gives more than 95,000 clones, about 92% of which show up once; approximately 1% is in the top ten. This sample comprised peripheral blood, obtained on day 0 of AZD1222 vaccination. All receptors come from an adult in good health.

This rearrangement joins TRBV6-5 to TRBJ1-4; 12 bases align to TRBD1. The CDR3 extends over 14 amino acids. J lost 10 bases, V lost 8 bases, and 8 bases had no gene match. Germline V CDR1 and CDR2: MNHEY, SVGAGI. This CDR3 reads CASSRDRGRAKLFF. DNA for the CDR3: TGTGCCAGCTCCCGGGACAGGGGGCGAGCAAAACTGTTTTTT.

The gene calls are TRBV5-1 and TRBJ2-7; 9 nucleotides match TRBD1. This CDR3 contains 14 residues. V was pared by 0 bases and J by 7 bases, with 5 bases of the junction left unmatched. Looked up from germline, CDR1 is SGHRS and CDR2 is YFSETQ. The chain's CDR3 is CASSLVTGGREQYF. CDR3 DNA: TGCGCCAGCAGCTTGGTGACAGGGGGAAGAGAGCAGTACTTC.

The sample holds one count of this clone. The chain carries TRBV9 and TRBJ1-3; D is ambiguous. Trimming took 0 bases from V and 0 from J, leaving 10 bases between them. The germline V gene has CDR1 SGDLS and CDR2 YYNGEE. This CDR3 has 16 residues. The CDR3 sequence: CASSVGTVRSGNTIYF. The DNA of the CDR3 is TGTGCCAGCAGCGTAGGTACGGTCCGCTCTGGAAACACCATATATTTT.

This clone appeared a single time. The chain combines TRBV2 with TRBJ1-4; 7 nucleotides match TRBD1. With V trimmed by 5 bases and J by 2 bases, 5 bases remained unmatched. This CDR3 is built from 15 residues. From germline, CDR1 is SNHLY and CDR2 FYNNEI. The CDR3 is CASSTPTGTNEKLFF. DNA of the CDR3: TGTGCCAGCAGTACCCCGACAGGGACTAATGAAAAACTGTTTTTT.

The chain has TRBV4-2 and TRBJ2-3, with TRBD2 identical over 12 bases. CDR1 and CDR2 from the germline V gene are LGHNA and YNFKEQ. With 1 base clipped from V and 4 bases from J, the junction kept 0 bases outside the gene matches. The CDR3 loop spans 15 amino acids. CDR3 in amino acids: CASSQGLAGADTQYF. The DNA for the CDR3 is TGTGCCAGCAGCCAAGGACTAGCGGGAGCAGATACGCAGTATTTT.

The chain is built from TRBV28 and TRBJ2-5; 9 bases align to TRBD2. CDR1 is MDHEN and CDR2 is SYDVKM in the germline V gene. The CDR3 runs to 14 residues. The J segment lost 5 bases and the V segment lost 11 bases, leaving 12 bases of the junction unmatched. CDR3 sequence: CACWLAGFPETQYF. In DNA form, the CDR3 reads TGTGCCTGTTGGCTAGCGGGGTTCCCCGAGACCCAGTACTTC.

This clone turned up a few times. This rearrangement joins TRBV24-1 to TRBJ2-2, with D possibly being TRBD1 or TRBD2 (6 bases each). This CDR3 is built from 14 residues. In germline, CDR1 is KGHDR, CDR2 SFDVKD. Deletions cut 7 bases from V and 4 bases from J, with 12 bases between. CDR3 bases: TGTGCCACCAGGGGAGGCAGGGGCACCGGGGAGCTGTTTTTT. It encodes CATRGGRGTGELFF.

The J gene is TRBJ2-3, the V gene TRBV6-5, with a possible D match to TRBD2 (6 bases). V was shortened by 5 bases and J by 8 bases, with 8 bases between the two germline ends. Per germline, CDR1 MNHEY and CDR2 SVGAGI. The CDR3 is 11 amino acids. The CDR3 protein is CASSHGGTQYF. In DNA, the CDR3 is TGTGCCAGCAGTCACGGGGGTACGCAGTATTTT.

This chain joins TRBV19 and TRBJ1-5; D is uncertain. Deletions cut 5 bases from V and 2 bases from J, with 13 bases between. Looked up from germline, CDR1 is LNHDA and CDR2 is SQIVND (reference sequence). The CDR3 length is 15 residues. The CDR3 is CASSATTWGNQPQHF. The CDR3 region has the DNA TGTGCCAGTAGTGCCACGACCTGGGGCAATCAGCCCCAGCATTTT.

V usage is TRBV3-1 (or the pseudogene TRBV3-2) and J usage is TRBJ1-6; 7 bases are a match to TRBD1. CDR1 and CDR2 (germline): LGHDT, YNNKEL (reference sequence). V shed 8 bases, J shed 9 bases, and the junction held 4 bases outside the gene matches. This CDR3 is 12 amino acids long. The CDR3 loop reads CASEQGGSPLHF. DNA of the CDR3: TGTGCCAGCGAGCAGGGGGGTTCACCCCTCCACTTT.

V is TRBV4-1 and J is TRBJ1-3; D gene ambiguous. The CDR3 is 13 residues long. CDR1 is MGHRA and CDR2 is YSYEKL in the germline V gene. The germline V and J ends were trimmed by 4 bases and 4 bases, with 8 bases remaining between them. CDR3 sequence reads: CASSRKQGNTIYF. The CDR3 bases are TGCGCCAGCAGCCGAAAACAGGGAAACACCATATATTTT.

This clone has only one observation. The chain employs TRBV5-1 and TRBJ2-1, with 11 bases lining up with TRBD2. Per the germline V gene, CDR1 is SGHRS and CDR2 is YFSETQ. J gave up 8 bases and V 4 bases, and 8 bases lay outside the gene matches. The CDR3 is 15 amino acids. This chain's CDR3 is CASSKGLAEGDEQFF. The CDR3 region has the DNA TGCGCCAGCAGCAAGGGACTAGCGGAAGGGGATGAGCAGTTCTTC.

The genes are TRBV5-1 and TRBJ2-6; 7 bases fit TRBD1. Germline values: CDR1 SGHRS, CDR2 YFSETQ. The CDR3 has 18 amino acids. J was trimmed by 0 bases and V by 1 base; bases with no gene match: 7. CDR3 region: CASSLPHRGFSGANVLTF. The CDR3 region has the DNA TGCGCCAGCAGCTTGCCTCACAGGGGTTTCTCTGGGGCCAACGTCCTGACTTTC.

The chain links TRBV19 to TRBJ1-6; a weak D match, TRBD1 (5 bases). The V end lost 5 bases, the J end lost 9 bases, and 17 bases lay between the germline ends. CDR3 length equals 15 residues. CDR1 and CDR2 from the germline V gene are LNHDA and SQIVND (reference sequence). This CDR3 reads CASSLADILPSPLHF. The CDR3 DNA reads TGTGCCAGTAGTCTAGCGGACATTCTGCCTTCACCCCTCCACTTT. The full variable domain, with the rest looked up from reference TRBV19 and TRBJ1-6, is DGGITQSPKYLFRKEGQNVTLSCEQNLNHDAMYWYRQDPGQGLRLIYYSQIVNDFQKGDIAEGYSVSREKKESFPLTVTSAQKNPTAFYLCASSLADILPSPLHFGNGTRLTVT.

The chain couples TRBV2 to TRBJ2-1; TRBD2 aligns across 12 bases. Germline loops: CDR1 SNHLY, CDR2 FYNNEI. Trimming at V came to 6 bases and at J to 7 bases, leaving 13 bases not matched to a gene. CDR3 length: 17 residues. CDR3 region: CASRLAGGPGGQNEQFF. CDR3 nucleotide sequence: TGTGCCAGCAGGCTAGCGGGAGGGCCTGGGGGTCAGAATGAGCAGTTCTTC.